These 12 T cell receptor beta chains originate from one sample sequenced in a study of blood T cell repertoires in COVID-19. Measured with immunoSEQ multiplex PCR; TCRdb has only the in-frame clones, and not every one. The sample holds about 230,000 clones; approximately 85% are singletons and the top ten take 5.1%. Sequenced sample: peripheral blood. The receptors here all came from a man aged 50 or older with COVID-19, enrolled during active disease.

The CDR3 sequence is CASSEDQGQPQHF. The CDR3 nucleotides are TGTGCCAGCAGTGAAGATCAGGGCCAGCCCCAGCATTTT. The chain couples TRBV6-1 to TRBJ1-5, with D tentatively TRBD1 (5 bases). Trimming took off 1 base at V and 7 bases at J, with 8 bases between the two ends. Germline V gives CDR1 MNHNS, CDR2 SASEGT. The CDR3 loop spans 13 amino acids.

The chain combines TRBV13 with TRBJ2-2; no definite D call. Germline CDR1 and CDR2: PRHDT and FYEKMQ (reference sequence). V gave up 4 bases and J gave up 5 bases, with 5 bases separating them. CDR3 length equals 12 residues. CDR3 DNA: TGTGCCAGCAGCTCCCGGACCGGGGAGCTGTTTTTT. Its protein product is CASSSRTGELFF.

This clone was counted between two and nine times. The genes are TRBV5-4 and TRBJ2-2; tentatively, D is TRBD2 (6 bases). V gave up 4 bases and J gave up 5 bases, with 18 bases separating them. Germline loops: CDR1 SGHNT, CDR2 YYREEE (reference sequence). There are 16 residues in the CDR3. The CDR3 coding sequence is TGTGCCAGCAGCGGGACTCCCAAACGAGAGACCGGGGAGCTGTTTTTT. Encoded protein: CASSGTPKRETGELFF.

This chain joins TRBV3-1 (or the pseudogene TRBV3-2) and TRBJ2-7, with 7 bases lining up with TRBD2. This CDR3 has 16 amino acids. V shed 0 bases, J shed 0 bases, and the junction held 5 bases outside the gene matches. Germline CDR1 LGHDT, CDR2 YNNKEL (reference sequence). The CDR3: CASSQEGGYGSYEQYF. Written as DNA, the CDR3 is TGTGCCAGCAGCCAAGAGGGAGGGTATGGCTCCTACGAGCAGTACTTC.

The rearrangement joins TRBV3-1 (or the pseudogene TRBV3-2) to TRBJ1-3; D gene ambiguous. V lost 0 bases and J 0 bases, leaving 9 bases between the germline ends. Germline-derived CDR1 and CDR2 are LGHDT and YNNKEL (reference sequence). The CDR3 sequence is 16 residues long. CDR3 amino acids: CASSQERLSSGNTIYF. The DNA for the CDR3 is TGTGCCAGCAGCCAAGAGAGACTTAGCTCTGGAAACACCATATATTTT.

The chain's CDR3 is CASSLEGAGYGYTF. Written as DNA, the CDR3 is TGCGCCAGCAGCTTGGAAGGGGCAGGCTATGGCTACACCTTC. V gene TRBV5-1 combines with J gene TRBJ1-2, with D possibly TRBD1 on 5 matching bases. The CDR3 runs to 14 residues. CDR1 is SGHRS and CDR2 is YFSETQ in the germline V gene. The V end lost 0 bases, the J end lost 4 bases, and 10 bases lay between the germline ends. The full variable domain, in which reference TRBV5-1 and TRBJ1-2 provide the parts outside the CDR3, is KAGVTQTPRYLIKTRGQQVTLSCSPISGHRSVSWYQQTPGQGLQFLFEYFSETQRNKGNFPGRFSGRQFSNSRSEMNVSTLELGDSALYLCASSLEGAGYGYTFGSGTRLTVV.

This rearrangement joins TRBV6-2 or TRBV6-3 to TRBJ2-7, with D possibly TRBD2 on 5 matching bases. Germline V gene data show CDR1 as MNHEY and CDR2 as SVGEGT. The CDR3 runs 14 residues. Trimming removed 0 bases from V and 2 bases from J, with 8 bases in between. The CDR3 coding sequence is TGTGCCAGCAGTTACTCGCGGGTGACCTACGAGCAGTACTTC. Translated: CASSYSRVTYEQYF.

V gene TRBV6-5 combines with J gene TRBJ1-1; maybe TRBD1 (5 bases). This CDR3 contains 15 residues. Per germline, CDR1 MNHEY and CDR2 SVGAGI. V dropped 5 bases and J dropped 8 bases, with 21 bases sitting between them. CDR3 sequence reads: CASSTPGLPHLEAFF. CDR3 nucleotides: TGTGCCAGCAGTACCCCGGGACTCCCGCATCTAGAAGCTTTCTTT.

The rearrangement joins TRBV10-3 to TRBJ1-5; D possibly corresponds to TRBD1 (5 bases). V lost 3 bases, J lost 3 bases, and 6 bases lay in between. CDR3 length: 13 amino acids. Germline V gives CDR1 ENHRY, CDR2 SYGVKD. CDR3 loop: CAISEGANQPQHF. The CDR3 bases are TGTGCCATCAGTGAAGGGGCCAATCAGCCCCAGCATTTT.

J is TRBJ1-1 and V is TRBV7-9; 7 bases are a match to TRBD1. CDR3 length: 14 amino acids. Looked up from germline, CDR1 is SEHNR and CDR2 is FQNEAQ (reference sequence). The J segment lost 0 bases and the V segment lost 3 bases, leaving 1 base of the junction unmatched. CDR3 amino acids: CASSLTGMNTEAFF. The CDR3, as DNA: TGTGCCAGCAGCTTGACAGGGATGAACACTGAAGCTTTCTTT.

This clone was detected many times. The rearrangement uses TRBV24-1 and TRBJ1-6, with D perhaps matching TRBD1 (5 bases). V lost 4 bases to trimming and J lost 12 bases, with 12 bases between them. CDR1 and CDR2 from the germline V gene are KGHDR and SFDVKD. This CDR3 region has 13 residues. In DNA form, the CDR3 reads TGTGCCACCAGTGAGTCAACAGGTTTACCCCTCCACTTT. Protein product: CATSESTGLPLHF.

This clone was observed once. The chain uses TRBV1 and TRBJ1-5; the table's TRBD1 call for D was not verified on the DNA. TRBV1 is listed as a pseudogene. The CDR3 consists of 16 residues. The CDR3 protein is CTSSPPVGRGYQPQHF. The CDR3 DNA reads TGCACCAGCAGCCCCCCCGTCGGCAGGGGGTATCAGCCCCAGCATTTT.